The sequence of this TCR beta chain was determined in a study of regulatory T cells in long-lasting Graves disease. The CDR3 length is 14 residues. The V gene's germline CDR1 is SNHLY and CDR2 FYNNEI. V dropped 4 bases and J dropped 6; count of bases not matched to a gene: 6. Time point denoted: newly diagnosed GD, antithyroid drugs for less than 3 months. PBMCs provided the RNA from which the TCR library was made. In its sample, this clonotype was seen many times. The authors built TCR beta libraries using iRepertoire HTBI primers and Arm-PCR of CDR3 regions. TCRdb reprocessed the multiplex PCR reads via MiXCR and lists one record per CDR3 protein. The data hold hundreds of thousands of distinct CDR3 sequences, with roughly 16% observed a single time. The same sample was also studied in work on T cells in Graves' hyperthyroidism and ophthalmopathy.

This TCR was sampled from a woman younger than 45 with Graves disease. The material sequenced was peripheral blood mononuclear cells (PBMCs), taken at new diagnosis, from a patient treated with antithyroid drugs. The rearrangement links TRBV2 to TRBJ2-1, with TRBD1 matching 7 bases. The CDR3: CASSGQGMVNEQFF. DNA of the CDR3: TGTGCCAGCAGTGGACAGGGCATGGTCAATGAGCAGTTCTTC.